This entry lists 26 T cell receptor beta chains sequenced from one sample in a study of shared clonotypes between healthy human individuals. It was CD45RO-negative cells, positively selected for CCR7, that made up naive CD8 cells, with terminally differentiated effector memory CD45RA+ cells excluded. Data came from immunoSEQ multiplex PCR; TCRdb stores just in-frame clones and leaves some out. Of 600,000 or so clones in the sample, roughly 96% were seen once. The specimen was naive CD8+ T cells sorted from blood. The receptors derive from a woman aged 30 to 39 in good health.

V and J are TRBV19 and TRBJ2-1; 7 bases agree with TRBD1. The ends lost 8 bases at V and 5 bases at J; junction bases unmatched: 9. This CDR3 spans 14 amino acids. Germline values: CDR1 LNHDA, CDR2 SQIVND (reference sequence). For the CDR3, the DNA is TGTGCCAGTGTTAGACAGGGTAGCGACAATGAGCAGTTCTTC. It yields the protein CASVRQGSDNEQFF.

This chain connects TRBV28 to TRBJ2-7; D ambiguous. CDR1 and CDR2 from the germline V gene are MDHEN and SYDVKM. Trimming pared 4 bases from V and 0 bases from J, leaving 16 bases between. The CDR3 covers 16 residues. The chain's CDR3 is CASSSPVVLSSYEQYF. Here the CDR3 DNA reads TGTGCCAGCAGTTCCCCGGTGGTATTAAGCTCCTACGAGCAGTACTTC.

The V call is TRBV27, the J call TRBJ2-5; 10 bases map to TRBD1. The DNA end is more similar to TRBJ2-7, so the J call may be wrong. The germline V gene encodes CDR1 MNHEY and CDR2 SMNVEV (reference sequence). The CDR3 is 14 residues long. The CDR3 nucleotides are TGTGCCAGCAGTTTTGGGGACAGGGGCTACGAGCAGTACTTC. Its translation: CASSFGDRGYEQYF.

The rearrangement links TRBV13 to TRBJ2-3; 8 positions match TRBD2. Germline loops: CDR1 PRHDT, CDR2 FYEKMQ (reference sequence). Trimming cost V 0 bases and J 2 bases; bases outside gene matches: 7. The CDR3 consists of 17 residues. The CDR3 protein is CASSLGPSGLLTDTQYF. The DNA for the CDR3 is TGTGCCAGCAGCTTAGGCCCTAGCGGGCTTCTCACAGATACGCAGTATTTT.

A single count supports this clone. The rearrangement joins TRBV7-6 to TRBJ1-1; no clear D gene. V was pared by 3 bases and J by 3 bases, with 8 bases between. Germline values: CDR1 SGHVS, CDR2 FNYEAQ. The length of the CDR3 is 13 residues. CDR3: CASSFGEDTEAFF. In DNA, the CDR3 is TGTGCCAGCAGCTTCGGGGAGGACACTGAAGCTTTCTTT.

CDR3 sequence: CASSVAGTGGEKLFF. The CDR3 bases are TGTGCCAGCAGCGTGGCTGGGACAGGGGGTGAAAAACTGTTTTTT. This chain joins TRBV9 and TRBJ1-4; 11 positions match TRBD1. Germline V CDR1 and CDR2: SGDLS, YYNGEE. V gave up 2 bases and J gave up 7 bases; unmatched junction bases: 4. The CDR3 is made up of 15 amino acids.

The V gene is TRBV7-8, the J gene TRBJ1-2; D not certain. This CDR3 has 14 amino acids. CDR1 is SGHVS, CDR2 FQNEAQ, per germline. V gave up 4 bases and J gave up 6 bases, with 15 bases separating them. CDR3 loop: CASSSTVHPDGYTF. DNA for the CDR3: TGTGCCAGCAGCTCAACTGTTCACCCCGATGGCTACACCTTC.

CDR3 sequence (DNA): TGTGCCAGCAGTCCAGGGACTAGCGGGACGACCCAGTACTTC. Its protein is CASSPGTSGTTQYF. The chain recombines TRBV27 with TRBJ2-5, with TRBD2 matching 13 bases. Per germline, CDR1 MNHEY and CDR2 SMNVEV (reference sequence). Trimming at V came to 5 bases and at J to 7 bases, leaving 4 bases not matched to a gene. The CDR3 loop spans 14 amino acids.

V usage is TRBV28 and J usage is TRBJ2-4, with a possible D match to TRBD1 (6 bases). Germline CDR1 reads MDHEN; CDR2 reads SYDVKM. Deletions cut 2 bases from V and 8 bases from J, with 13 bases between. The CDR3 runs to 14 residues. The CDR3 DNA reads TGTGCCAGCAGTTTACAGCAGGGGATGGACATTCAGTACTTC. Amino acid sequence: CASSLQQGMDIQYF.

The chain is built from TRBV28 and TRBJ2-7; 8 positions agree with TRBD1. This CDR3 has 13 amino acids. From germline, CDR1 is MDHEN and CDR2 SYDVKM. V gave up 8 bases and J gave up 4 bases; unmatched junction bases: 7. This chain's CDR3 is CASGRRGPYEQYF. DNA of the CDR3: TGTGCCAGCGGTCGCAGGGGGCCATACGAGCAGTACTTC.

Concerning this clone itself: The sample has other DNA sequences that encode this CDR3 too. The chain links TRBV6-5 to TRBJ2-7, with D tentatively TRBD2 (5 bases). Trimming took 5 bases from V and 3 from J, leaving 5 bases between them. In germline, CDR1 is MNHEY, CDR2 SVGAGI. The CDR3 has 11 residues. The CDR3: CASSRGYEQYF. CDR3 nucleotide sequence: TGTGCCAGCAGTCGGGGCTACGAGCAGTACTTC.

This chain's CDR3 is CASSPRDSYNQPQHF. The CDR3, as DNA: TGCGCCAGCAGCCCCCGGGACAGTTATAATCAGCCCCAGCATTTT. The genes are TRBV4-1 and TRBJ1-5; TRBD1 matches at 7 bases. The CDR3 has 15 residues. V lost 4 bases, J lost 4 bases, and 7 bases stayed unmatched. In germline, CDR1 is MGHRA, CDR2 YSYEKL.

The table lists this clone with a count of one. The chain uses TRBV5-4 and TRBJ2-7, with D tentatively TRBD1 or TRBD2 (5 bases each). This CDR3 spans 14 amino acids. Trimming cost V 0 bases and J 6 bases, with 13 bases left between them. Germline CDR1 reads SGHNT; CDR2 reads YYREEE (reference sequence). The CDR3 bases are TGTGCCAGCAGCTTGGTTCAGGGTGAGGGCGAGCAGTACTTC. Residues: CASSLVQGEGEQYF.

The chain recombines TRBV27 with TRBJ1-1; possible D gene TRBD1, 5 bases. The CDR3 covers 15 residues. Between the trimmed V and J ends, which lost 0 bases and 1 base, there was a span of 9 bases. Germline lookup yields CDR1 MNHEY and CDR2 SMNVEV (reference sequence). The CDR3 DNA follows: TGTGCCAGCAGTTTATCGGCAGGGCAGAACACTGAAGCTTTCTTT. It encodes CASSLSAGQNTEAFF.

The chain recombines TRBV28 with TRBJ2-1, with a tentative D call TRBD2 (6 bases). The V gene lost 6 bases and the J gene lost 10 bases, with 13 bases spanning the gap. The CDR3 sequence is 12 residues long. In germline, CDR1 is MDHEN, CDR2 SYDVKM. The CDR3: CASRGGSQEQFF. CDR3 sequence (DNA): TGTGCCAGCAGGGGGGGTAGTCAAGAGCAGTTCTTC.

The rearrangement uses TRBV4-1 and TRBJ2-1; 8 nucleotides match TRBD2. Germline assignment: CDR1 MGHRA and CDR2 YSYEKL. Trimming at V came to 1 base and at J to 7 bases, leaving 9 bases not matched to a gene. CDR3 length: 16 amino acids. CDR3 DNA: TGCGCCAGCAGCCAAGTAAAAGCGGGAGTGCGGAATGAGCAGTTCTTC. Its translation is CASSQVKAGVRNEQFF.

The gene calls are TRBV15 and TRBJ1-5; tentative D call: TRBD1 (5 bases). This CDR3 region has 15 residues. Trimming cost V 2 bases and J 6 bases, with 14 bases left between them. Germline V gene data show CDR1 as LNHNV and CDR2 as YYDKDF (reference sequence). CDR3: CATSRNTGARQPQHF. The CDR3 region has the DNA TGTGCCACCAGCAGAAACACAGGTGCTCGTCAGCCCCAGCATTTT.

V is TRBV5-1 and J is TRBJ2-5; 10 bases agree with TRBD2. Germline V lookup: CDR1 SGHRS, CDR2 YFSETQ. V was clipped by 0 bases and J by 2 bases; unmatched bases: 4. There are 16 residues in the CDR3. The CDR3 DNA reads as TGCGCCAGCAGCTTGGATTTAGCGGGAGGTCAAGAGACCCAGTACTTC. It codes for CASSLDLAGGQETQYF.

The V call is TRBV18, the J call TRBJ1-2; TRBD1 is a possible D gene (6 bases). Trimming took 2 bases from V and 4 from J, leaving 11 bases between them. The CDR3 consists of 14 residues. The germline gives CDR1 KGHSH, CDR2 LQKENI. The CDR3 DNA follows: TGTGCCAGCTCACCAAACAGGGACCTCTATGGCTACACCTTC. Its protein product is CASSPNRDLYGYTF.

The V gene is TRBV28, the J gene TRBJ2-2; D gene ambiguous. Germline assignment: CDR1 MDHEN and CDR2 SYDVKM. This CDR3 has 11 amino acids. Trimming took 9 bases from V and 3 from J, leaving 5 bases between them. The CDR3 protein is CASTDTGELFF. Here the CDR3 DNA reads TGTGCCAGTACAGACACCGGGGAGCTGTTTTTT.

Here the CDR3 reads CSVVRGRYNEQFF. Here the CDR3 DNA reads TGCAGCGTTGTCAGGGGAAGGTACAATGAGCAGTTCTTC. The rearrangement links TRBV29-1 to TRBJ2-1, with D possibly matching TRBD1 (6 bases). The CDR3 is 13 amino acids. With 4 bases removed from V and 4 bases from J, the gap between germline ends came to 11 bases. Germline assignment: CDR1 SQVTM and CDR2 ANQGSEA.

This chain connects TRBV30 to TRBJ1-2; D call uncertain. CDR1 is GTSNPN, CDR2 SVGIG, per germline (reference sequence). The CDR3 is 15 amino acids. The ends were cut back, 1 base at V and 8 bases at J, with 20 bases in the middle. The CDR3 DNA is TGTGCCTGGAGTGGTCTCGCGGTCTCCCGCAGGGGCTACACCTTC. It encodes CAWSGLAVSRRGYTF.

The V gene is TRBV5-1, the J gene TRBJ2-7; D ambiguous. Germline loops: CDR1 SGHRS, CDR2 YFSETQ. V lost 1 base to trimming and J lost 0 bases, with 5 bases between them. This CDR3 is built from 13 residues. CDR3 loop: CASSLWDSYEQYF. For the CDR3, the DNA is TGCGCCAGCAGCTTGTGGGACTCCTACGAGCAGTACTTC.

This chain joins TRBV6-5 and TRBJ2-1; D unclear. The germline V and J ends were trimmed by 3 bases and 4 bases, with 13 bases remaining between them. The CDR3 loop spans 15 amino acids. Germline CDR1 MNHEY, CDR2 SVGAGI. This CDR3 reads CASSYGLDGYNEQFF. The CDR3 DNA follows: TGTGCCAGCAGTTATGGGCTAGACGGGTACAATGAGCAGTTCTTC.

As for this clone: This CDR3 is also generated by other DNA sequences in the sample. The chain couples TRBV14 to TRBJ2-7, with 9 bases matching TRBD1. V was pared by 3 bases and J by 3 bases, with 0 bases of the junction left unmatched. The CDR3 covers 13 residues. Looked up from germline, CDR1 is SGHDN and CDR2 is FVKESK. Here the CDR3 reads CASSQGQGYEQYF. In DNA form, the CDR3 reads TGTGCCAGCAGCCAGGGACAGGGCTACGAGCAGTACTTC.

A single count supports this clone. The chain has TRBV2 and TRBJ1-2, with D maybe TRBD1 (5 bases). Germline V gene data show CDR1 as SNHLY and CDR2 as FYNNEI. This CDR3 is built from 13 residues. Trimming removed 6 bases at V and 1 base at J, with 9 bases between. The CDR3 is CASRLTVNYGYTF. In nucleotides, the CDR3 is TGTGCCAGCAGGTTGACAGTTAACTATGGCTACACCTTC.